The entry that follows covers one T cell receptor beta chain sequence. There is no known antigen for this receptor. The record has no base qualities; no much larger clone is one base away. The data originate from a study of early T cells in non-severe SARS-CoV-2 infection (dated by TCRdb to the early 2020s). With regard to the full study: Because TCR sequencing was done on bulk RNA from unsorted whole blood, the alpha and beta chains could not be paired. Points the paper makes about the study in general: VDJdb matching was skewed toward anti-spike CD8 responses and likely underestimated virus-specific expansions, missing private and CD4 specificities.

The study was a case-control design nested within a healthcare worker cohort in London, UK, with weekly nasopharyngeal swab PCR tests and blood sampling. Healthcare workers were enrolled in the week of the UK lockdown, from 23 to 31 March 2020, and were followed every week for up to roughly 15 weeks. Taken from the germline V gene, the CDR1 and CDR2 loops are SGHAT and FQNNGV. The CDR3 measures 17 amino acids from cysteine to phenylalanine. The read is trimmed to its CDR3 DNA, 51 bases read in frame from base 1. Between the V and J ends, shortened by 1 base and 1 base respectively, the junction contains 16 bases. The receptor library was made with 5' RACE. The listed sequencing device is NextSeq 500. To correct for sequencing error and PCR bias, the TCR library protocol tagged individual cDNA molecules with unique molecular identifiers. Both TCR alpha and beta chains were sequenced, and tight co-correlation was observed between alpha and beta sequence abundances in each sample. The source study handled its data this way. Decombinator V4 was used to annotate TCR sequences for V gene, J gene and CDR3. Expanded TCRs were defined as changing significantly between any two time points under a Poisson model with p below 0.0001. Abundances of TCRs were expressed as counts per million after normalisation to the total number of TCRs sequenced in each sample. MAIT TCRs were defined by TRAV1-2 paired with TRAJ12, TRAJ20 or TRAJ33, and iNKT TCRs by TRAV10 paired with TRAJ18. A search of VDJdb, accessed on 1 November 2021, was run for TCRs annotated to CMV, EBV and SARS-CoV-2, with TCRs annotated for multiple antigens excluded. TCRdb passed the public sequencing reads through fastp at Q25 and MiXCR, retaining productive beta sequences. Identical CDR3 protein sequences are pooled into one entry, listed with their most common genes and DNA. TCRdb, not the authors, supplied the V and J calls. The sample table contains 70,000 to 95,000 distinct CDR3 sequences; only one count was recorded for about 15% of them. Jointly, the top ten make up under 0.75% of the sample.

The sequence derives from an adult who was a healthcare worker with PCR-confirmed SARS-CoV-2 infection or an uninfected control (not recorded which). Material: whole blood. The V and J segments used are TRBV11-2 and TRBJ1-1, with a weak D call of TRBD1 (6 bases match). The nucleotide sequence is given as TGTGCCAGCAGCTTAGTGGGCCAGGGGACAACGAACACTGAAGCTTTCTTT. Its product reads: CASSLVGQGTTNTEAFF.